The 30 T cell receptor beta chains below all came from one sample that was sequenced in a study of blood T cell repertoires in COVID-19. TCRdb's table, derived via immunoSEQ multiplex PCR, lists solely in-frame clones and lacks some. Of hundreds of thousands of clones in the sample, approximately 88% were seen once. Sequences were obtained from peripheral blood. Receptor source: a woman in her fifties or sixties with COVID-19, enrolled during active disease.

This chain joins TRBV7-8 and TRBJ2-1, with a tentative D call TRBD2 (7 bases). Trimming took off 3 bases at V and 3 bases at J, with 18 bases between the two ends. The CDR3 sequence is 17 residues long. Germline V gene sequence: CDR1 SGHVS, CDR2 FQNEAQ. The DNA of the CDR3 is TGTGCCAGCAGCTTCCCCCCCGGAGGGGGGGTCTACAATGAGCAGTTCTTC. Its protein is CASSFPPGGGVYNEQFF. Filled out from reference TRBV7-8 and TRBJ2-1, the complete variable domain reads GAGVSQSPRYKVAKRGQDVALRCDPISGHVSLFWYQQALGQGPEFLTYFQNEAQLDKSGLPSDRFFAERPEGSVSTLKIQRTQQEDSAVYLCASSFPPGGGVYNEQFFGPGTRLTVL.

This chain uses TRBV9 with TRBJ2-7; 8 bases match TRBD2. CDR1 SGDLS and CDR2 YYNGEE come from the germline V gene. The J segment lost 5 bases and the V segment lost 1 base, leaving 8 bases of the junction unmatched. There are 15 residues in the CDR3. The CDR3 protein is CASSVLSGDSDEQYF. CDR3 DNA: TGTGCCAGCAGCGTACTTAGCGGGGATAGCGACGAGCAGTACTTC. Supplemented by reference TRBV9 and TRBJ2-7, the full variable domain reads DSGVTQTPKHLITATGQRVTLRCSPRSGDLSVYWYQQSLDQGLQFLIQYYNGEERAKGNILERFSAQQFPDLHSELNLSSLELGDSALYFCASSVLSGDSDEQYFGPGTRLTVT.

This chain links TRBV11-2 with TRBJ1-4; no clear D. Germline lookup yields CDR1 SGHAT and CDR2 FQNNGV. The CDR3 consists of 14 residues. Trimming removed 4 bases from V and 5 bases from J, with 11 bases in between. The CDR3 protein is CASSSLRKNEKLFF. The CDR3 region has the DNA TGTGCCAGCAGCTCCTTGAGGAAAAATGAAAAACTGTTTTTT.

This sequence joins TRBV6-5 and TRBJ2-1, with D unclear. The CDR3 covers 13 residues. V was cut by 3 bases and J by 7 bases, with 10 bases left in between. Germline CDR1 is MNHEY and CDR2 is SVGAGI. The CDR3 DNA reads TGTGCCAGCAGTTATGCCCCCGGGAATGAGCAGTTCTTC. Protein sequence: CASSYAPGNEQFF.

V is TRBV5-1 and J is TRBJ1-2, with a tentative D call TRBD1 (5 bases). With 2 bases removed from V and 4 bases from J, the gap between germline ends came to 18 bases. The CDR3 has 16 residues. Germline V gives CDR1 SGHRS, CDR2 YFSETQ. For the CDR3, the DNA is TGCGCCAGCAGCTTTTATGGGACTGAAGCCACCTATGGCTACACCTTC. Translation: CASSFYGTEATYGYTF.

This chain connects TRBV18 to TRBJ2-7, with 8 bases identical to TRBD1. Trimming cost V 1 base and J 3 bases; bases outside gene matches: 11. Per germline, CDR1 KGHSH and CDR2 LQKENI. The CDR3 is 17 residues long. CDR3 region: CASSPQPLTGVGYEQYF. As DNA, the CDR3 is TGTGCCAGCTCACCACAACCCTTGACAGGGGTAGGCTACGAGCAGTACTTC.

The count of this clone is one. The genes are TRBV12-5 and TRBJ2-7; TRBD1 matches at 7 bases. The germline V gene encodes CDR1 LGHNT and CDR2 FRNRAP. V lost 2 bases and J lost 7; bases outside the gene matches: 11. The CDR3 loop spans 15 amino acids. CDR3 DNA sequence: TGTGCTAGTGGTTTGCGTAGGGACAGAGAGGGGGAGCAGTACTTC. Its protein is CASGLRRDREGEQYF.

The chain employs TRBV5-4 and TRBJ1-4; 8 bases line up with TRBD1. The CDR3 spans 15 residues. J gave up 5 bases and V 4 bases, and 7 bases lay outside the gene matches. Per germline, CDR1 SGHNT and CDR2 YYREEE (reference sequence). The CDR3 DNA sequence: TGTGCCAGCAGCCGGGGACAGGATCAGAATGAAAAACTGTTTTTT. The encoded protein is CASSRGQDQNEKLFF.

This chain connects TRBV19 to TRBJ1-1, with D possibly matching TRBD1 (5 bases). This CDR3 has 16 residues. V lost 3 bases and J 1 base, leaving 15 bases between the germline ends. CDR1 is LNHDA and CDR2 is SQIVND in the germline V gene (reference sequence). CDR3 nucleotides: TGTGCCAGTAGTATCAAAGGGCTTGGACAGAACACTGAAGCTTTCTTT. It specifies CASSIKGLGQNTEAFF. Full variable domain (outside the CDR3, taken from reference TRBV19 and TRBJ1-1): DGGITQSPKYLFRKEGQNVTLSCEQNLNHDAMYWYRQDPGQGLRLIYYSQIVNDFQKGDIAEGYSVSREKKESFPLTVTSAQKNPTAFYLCASSIKGLGQNTEAFFGQGTRLTVV.

V is TRBV18 and J is TRBJ2-3; D gene uncertain. CDR1 is KGHSH, CDR2 LQKENI, per germline. The ends were cut back, 0 bases at V and 2 bases at J, with 9 bases in the middle. This CDR3 is built from 15 residues. Here the CDR3 DNA reads TGTGCCAGCTCACCACCGGGCCCCTACACAGATACGCAGTATTTT. Its protein product is CASSPPGPYTDTQYF.

The chain uses TRBV3-1 (or the pseudogene TRBV3-2) and TRBJ1-1; D is uncertain. Trimming shortened V by 8 bases and J by 3 bases, and 13 bases separated the two germline ends. Germline V gene lookup returns CDR1 LGHDT and CDR2 YNNKEL (reference sequence). This CDR3 is built from 13 residues. CDR3 sequence (DNA): TGTGCCAGCCGGGAGGGAGTAGACACTGAAGCTTTCTTT. This translates into CASREGVDTEAFF.

The V and J genes are TRBV6-1 and TRBJ1-2; weak D call: TRBD1 (6 bases). Germline-derived CDR1 and CDR2 are MNHNS and SASEGT. This CDR3 contains 15 residues. Trimming shortened V by 1 base and J by 5 bases, and 14 bases separated the two germline ends. This CDR3 is CASSEVPATGYGYTF. Written as DNA, the CDR3 is TGTGCCAGCAGTGAAGTCCCGGCCACAGGGTATGGCTACACCTTC.

The chain couples TRBV5-1 to TRBJ2-2; TRBD2 is a possible D gene (6 bases). CDR3 length: 14 residues. Trimming pared 3 bases from V and 7 bases from J, leaving 13 bases between. Germline values: CDR1 SGHRS, CDR2 YFSETQ. The CDR3 spells CASSSGGANGELFF. The CDR3 DNA reads TGCGCCAGCAGCTCCGGAGGGGCGAACGGGGAGCTGTTTTTT.

The chain joins TRBV29-1 to TRBJ2-3; 7 nucleotides align to TRBD1. The CDR3 is made up of 13 amino acids. V was clipped by 8 bases and J by 2 bases; unmatched bases: 7. Per germline, CDR1 SQVTM and CDR2 ANQGSEA. This chain's CDR3 is CSLSGQYTDTQYF. As DNA, the CDR3 is TGCAGCTTATCGGGACAGTACACAGATACGCAGTATTTT.

The V call is TRBV7-3, the J call TRBJ1-2; D is unclear. Germline CDR1 and CDR2: SGHTA and FQGTGA. The CDR3 is 16 amino acids. The germline V and J ends were trimmed by 5 bases and 1 base, with 17 bases remaining between them. The CDR3 spells CASSRGPNFDNYGYTF. The CDR3, as DNA: TGTGCCAGCAGCCGAGGGCCTAATTTCGATAACTATGGCTACACCTTC.

Comments on this clone: The sample holds other DNA sequences that translate to the same CDR3. The chain links TRBV5-1 to TRBJ1-1, with 7 nucleotides matching TRBD1. Germline V gene data show CDR1 as SGHRS and CDR2 as YFSETQ. This CDR3 contains 15 residues. V was pared by 1 base and J by 1 base, with 4 bases of the junction left unmatched. The DNA for the CDR3 is TGCGCCAGCAGCTTGAGGGGACAGTCGAACACTGAAGCTTTCTTT. This gives the protein CASSLRGQSNTEAFF.

J is TRBJ1-4 and V is TRBV5-4; a possible D gene is TRBD1 (5 bases). The CDR3 sequence is 18 residues long. The V gene lost 1 base and the J gene lost 0 bases, with 16 bases spanning the gap. Germline V lookup: CDR1 SGHNT, CDR2 YYREEE (reference sequence). The DNA of the CDR3 is TGTGCCAGCAGCTTGAGGCGGGGACTGACTACAACTAATGAAAAACTGTTTTTT. Protein: CASSLRRGLTTTNEKLFF. Looking up the rest from reference TRBV5-4 and TRBJ1-4 gives the full variable domain: ETGVTQSPTHLIKTRGQQVTLRCSSQSGHNTVSWYQQALGQGPQFIFQYYREEENGRGNFPPRFSGLQFPNYSSELNVNALELDDSALYLCASSLRRGLTTTNEKLFFGSGTQLSVL.

The chain links TRBV6-4 to TRBJ1-5; the match to TRBD1 covers 8 bases. CDR1 is MRHNA and CDR2 is SNTAGT in the germline V gene. The CDR3 sequence is 13 residues long. The trim removed 6 bases at V and 9 bases at J, leaving 7 bases unmatched. In DNA form, the CDR3 reads TGTGCCAGCAGCCCGACAGGGGTGGGGCCCCAGCATTTT. This codes for CASSPTGVGPQHF.

The V gene is TRBV30, the J gene TRBJ1-2, with D uncertain. CDR1 is GTSNPN, CDR2 SVGIG, per germline (reference sequence). CDR3 length equals 14 residues. V was cut by 4 bases and J by 8 bases, with 20 bases left in between. The CDR3, as DNA: TGTGCCTGGACTAGAATCCAGACGGCCGACGGCTACACCTTC. Residues: CAWTRIQTADGYTF. Supplemented by reference TRBV30 and TRBJ1-2, the full variable domain reads SQTIHQWPATLVQPVGSPLSLECTVEGTSNPNLYWYRQAAGRGLQLLFYSVGIGQISSEVPQNLSASRPQDRQFILSSKKLLLSDSGFYLCAWTRIQTADGYTFGSGTRLTVV.

The CDR3 here is CASSRPGRAAESYGYTF. The CDR3 DNA reads TGTGCCAGCAGCCGCCCCGGGAGGGCAGCAGAATCCTATGGCTACACCTTC. The J gene is TRBJ1-2, the V gene TRBV5-4; D not certain. V lost 4 bases and J lost 4, with 23 bases in between. Germline V gene lookup returns CDR1 SGHNT and CDR2 YYREEE (reference sequence). The CDR3 extends over 17 amino acids.

This sequence joins TRBV14 and TRBJ2-2; 8 positions agree with TRBD2. Germline V CDR1 and CDR2: SGHDN, FVKESK. V lost 3 bases and J lost 6; bases outside the gene matches: 9. There are 16 residues in the CDR3. The CDR3 DNA reads as TGTGCCAGCAGCCAGCCAGCGGGGGTTGCCTCCGGGGAGCTGTTTTTT. This codes for CASSQPAGVASGELFF.

V gene TRBV15 combines with J gene TRBJ2-7, with 9 bases matching TRBD2. From germline, CDR1 is LNHNV and CDR2 YYDKDF (reference sequence). V gave up 3 bases and J gave up 2 bases; unmatched junction bases: 14. The CDR3 contains 18 residues. The CDR3 sequence is CATSSEGLAPNRPYEQYF. The CDR3 coding sequence is TGTGCCACCAGCAGCGAGGGACTAGCACCGAACCGACCCTACGAGCAGTACTTC.

The gene calls are TRBV6-5 and TRBJ1-2, with D perhaps matching TRBD1 (5 bases). V was trimmed by 8 bases and J by 2 bases, leaving 12 bases between them. The V gene's germline CDR1 is MNHEY and CDR2 SVGAGI. The CDR3 extends over 13 amino acids. The CDR3 DNA is TGTGCCAGCCGGGGGTATAGGAACTATGGCTACACCTTC. Its protein is CASRGYRNYGYTF.

This clone turned up a few times. CDR3: CASLRDTEAFF. The CDR3 DNA reads TGTGCCAGCTTGAGGGACACTGAAGCTTTCTTT. The V call is TRBV7-9, the J call TRBJ1-1, with D uncertain. Germline CDR1 reads SEHNR; CDR2 reads FQNEAQ (reference sequence). The CDR3 has 11 amino acids. V was clipped by 8 bases and J by 3 bases, with 7 bases between them.

V is TRBV7-3 and J is TRBJ2-3, with TRBD2 identical over 11 bases. Germline-derived CDR1 and CDR2 are SGHTA and FQGTGA. J lost 5 bases, V lost 5 bases, and 9 bases had no gene match. The CDR3 has 16 residues. The CDR3 sequence: CASSRGTSGGRDTQYF. In DNA form, the CDR3 reads TGTGCCAGCAGCCGGGGGACTAGCGGCGGCCGAGATACGCAGTATTTT.

V is TRBV5-6 and J is TRBJ1-2; 9 bases match TRBD1. CDR1 and CDR2 from the germline V gene are SGHDT and YYEEEE. J lost 4 bases, V lost 4 bases, and 14 bases had no gene match. The CDR3 consists of 17 residues. CDR3 sequence reads: CASSETVLRTGVYGYTF. Here the CDR3 DNA reads TGTGCCAGCAGCGAAACCGTCCTAAGGACAGGGGTCTATGGCTACACCTTC.

This chain joins TRBV2 and TRBJ1-3; 9 nucleotides agree with TRBD1. This CDR3 is built from 14 residues. CDR1 is SNHLY, CDR2 FYNNEI, per germline. V trimming: 6 bases; J trimming: 3 bases; junction bases outside the gene matches: 3. CDR3 in DNA: TGTGCCAGCAGCGTGACAGGGGGTGGAAACACCATATATTTT. This translates into CASSVTGGGNTIYF.

V and J are TRBV6-6 and TRBJ1-2, with D tentatively TRBD1 (6 bases). Looked up from germline, CDR1 is MNHNY and CDR2 is SVGAGI (reference sequence). Trimming cost V 5 bases and J 3 bases, with 16 bases left between them. The CDR3 extends over 15 amino acids. DNA for the CDR3: TGTGCCAGCAGTCGACAAACGGACAGCTACTATGGCTACACCTTC. The encoded protein is CASSRQTDSYYGYTF.

CDR3 coding DNA: TGTGCCAGCAGTGGAGGACAGCGGGGGGACTACGAGCAGTACTTC. Translation: CASSGGQRGDYEQYF. The rearrangement joins TRBV2 to TRBJ2-7; TRBD2 agrees at 9 bases. The V segment lost 4 bases and the J segment 3 bases; nucleotides outside the gene matches: 7. Germline lookup yields CDR1 SNHLY and CDR2 FYNNEI. This CDR3 is built from 15 residues. The complete variable domain, with remaining parts taken from reference TRBV2 and TRBJ2-7, reads EPEVTQTPSHQVTQMGQEVILRCVPISNHLYFYWYRQILGQKVEFLVSFYNNEISEKSEIFDDQFSVERPDGSNFTLKIRSTKLEDSAMYFCASSGGQRGDYEQYFGPGTRLTVT.

This chain links TRBV18 with TRBJ1-1, with 8 nucleotides matching TRBD1. Trimming took 4 bases from V and 1 from J; bases not matched to a gene: 2. The CDR3 loop spans 14 amino acids. CDR1 is KGHSH and CDR2 is LQKENI in the germline V gene. The CDR3 spells CASSLGQGNTEAFF. The CDR3 coding sequence is TGTGCCAGCTCACTCGGACAGGGGAACACTGAAGCTTTCTTT. Using reference TRBV18 and TRBJ1-1 for the parts outside the CDR3, the full variable domain is NAGVMQNPRHLVRRRGQEARLRCSPMKGHSHVYWYRQLPEEGLKFMVYLQKENIIDESGMPKERFSAEFPKEGPSILRIQQVVRGDSAAYFCASSLGQGNTEAFFGQGTRLTVV.